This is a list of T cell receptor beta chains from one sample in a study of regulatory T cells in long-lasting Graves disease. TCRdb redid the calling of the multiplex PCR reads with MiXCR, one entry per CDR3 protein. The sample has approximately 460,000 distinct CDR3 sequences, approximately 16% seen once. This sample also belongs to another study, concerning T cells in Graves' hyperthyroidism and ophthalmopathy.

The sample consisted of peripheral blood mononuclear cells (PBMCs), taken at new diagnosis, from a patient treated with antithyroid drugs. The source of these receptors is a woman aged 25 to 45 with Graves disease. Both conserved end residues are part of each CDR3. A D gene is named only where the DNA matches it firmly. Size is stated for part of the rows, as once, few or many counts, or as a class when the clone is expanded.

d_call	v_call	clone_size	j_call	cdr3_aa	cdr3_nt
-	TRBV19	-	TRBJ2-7	CASSIKARGAGNRLYEQYF	TGTGCCAGTAGTATAAAGGCTAGAGGAGCAGGCAATCGTCTCTACGAGCAGTACTTC
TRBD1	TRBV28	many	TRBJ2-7	CASSPGTGMREQYF	TGTGCCAGCAGCCCCGGGACAGGTATGAGGGAGCAGTACTTC
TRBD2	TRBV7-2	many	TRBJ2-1	CASSLGIIGAGGMGNEQFF	TGTGCCAGCAGCTTAGGAATTATAGGAGCGGGAGGAATGGGCAATGAGCAGTTCTTC
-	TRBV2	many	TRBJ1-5	CASSEGSPQHF	TGTGCCAGCAGCGAGGGCTCGCCCCAGCATTTT
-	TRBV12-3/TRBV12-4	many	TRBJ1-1	CASRRMTAEAFF	TGTGCCAGCAGGCGGATGACGGCTGAAGCTTTCTTT
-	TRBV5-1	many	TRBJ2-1	CASSLDQGSYNEQFF	TGCGCCAGCAGCTTGGACCAGGGCTCCTACAATGAGCAGTTCTTC
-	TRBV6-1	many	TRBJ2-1	CASGHSSEQFF	TGTGCCAGCGGGCACTCCAGTGAGCAGTTCTTC
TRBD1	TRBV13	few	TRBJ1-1	CASSLVVGQEMAEAFF	TGTGCCAGCAGCTTAGTAGTGGGACAGGAGATGGCTGAAGCTTTCTTT
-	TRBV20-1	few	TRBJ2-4	CSARSDPGAKNIQYF	TGCAGTGCTAGATCGGACCCTGGGGCCAAAAACATTCAGTACTTC
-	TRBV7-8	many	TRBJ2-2	CASSLGSSNTGELFF	TGTGCCAGCAGCTTAGGAAGTTCGAACACCGGGGAGCTGTTTTTT
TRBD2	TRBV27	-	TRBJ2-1	CASSSTGTSGLYNEQFF	TGTGCCAGCAGTTCCACCGGGACTAGCGGGTTATACAATGAGCAGTTCTTC
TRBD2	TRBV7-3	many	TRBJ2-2	CASSLFGAGVKTGELFF	TGTGCCAGCAGCTTATTTGGAGCGGGAGTGAAAACCGGGGAGCTGTTTTTT
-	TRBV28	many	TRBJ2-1	CASSQTPKWFF	TGTGCCAGCAGTCAGACCCCCAAGTGGTTCTTC
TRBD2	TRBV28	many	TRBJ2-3	CASSFRSSASGSPDTQYF	TGTGCCAGCAGTTTCCGTTCTTCCGCTAGCGGGAGCCCAGATACGCAGTATTTT
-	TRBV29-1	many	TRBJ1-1	CSVEDINTEAFF	TGCAGCGTTGAAGATATCAACACTGAAGCTTTCTTT
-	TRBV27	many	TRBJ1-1	CASSLNAPQGPPGGTEAFF	TGTGCCAGCAGTTTAAATGCTCCCCAGGGCCCCCCGGGGGGCACTGAAGCTTTCTTT
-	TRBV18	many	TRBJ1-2	CASSRPNYGYTF	TGTGCCAGCTCACGACCTAACTATGGCTACACCTTC
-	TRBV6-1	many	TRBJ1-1	CASRGPGQRAFF	TGTGCCAGCAGGGGGCCGGGACAAAGAGCTTTCTTT
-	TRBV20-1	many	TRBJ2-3	CSASGSADTQYF	TGCAGTGCTAGCGGGAGCGCAGATACGCAGTATTTT
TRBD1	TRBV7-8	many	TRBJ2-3	CASSPRTGPWDTQYF	TGTGCCAGCAGCCCCCGGACAGGGCCATGGGATACGCAGTATTTT
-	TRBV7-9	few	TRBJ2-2	CASSSRRRVANTGELFF	TGTGCCAGCAGCTCCAGGAGGAGGGTCGCGAACACCGGGGAGCTGTTTTTT
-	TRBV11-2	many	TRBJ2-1	CASSLVTVQPRQFF	TGTGCCAGCAGCTTAGTTACGGTCCAGCCACGACAGTTCTTC
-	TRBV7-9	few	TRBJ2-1	CASSLTGQPYEQFF	TGTGCCAGCAGCTTAACAGGTCAACCCTACGAGCAGTTCTTC
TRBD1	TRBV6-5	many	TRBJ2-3	CASSYRGQGGGTDTQYF	TGTGCCAGCAGTTACCGGGGACAGGGAGGGGGTACAGATACGCAGTATTTT
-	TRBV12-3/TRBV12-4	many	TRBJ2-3	CASNARTTQRHTQYF	TGTGCCAGCAATGCCCGGACGACCCAAAGACATACGCAGTATTTT
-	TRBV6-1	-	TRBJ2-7	CASSADRTPEQYF	TGTGCCAGCAGTGCTGACAGGACCCCCGAGCAGTACTTC
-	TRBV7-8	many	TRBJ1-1	CASSQGTANTEAFF	TGTGCCAGCAGCCAAGGTACAGCGAACACTGAAGCTTTCTTT
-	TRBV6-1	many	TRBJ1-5	CASSGQRIGWNQPQHF	TGTGCCAGCAGTGGACAGAGGATAGGGTGGAATCAGCCCCAGCATTTT
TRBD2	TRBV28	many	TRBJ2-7	CASSFKPGLANYEQYF	TGTGCCAGCAGTTTCAAACCGGGACTAGCGAACTACGAGCAGTACTTC
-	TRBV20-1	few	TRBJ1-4	CSARDIRVEGGAGEKLFF	TGCAGTGCTAGAGATATTAGGGTTGAGGGGGGCGCGGGCGAAAAACTGTTTTTT
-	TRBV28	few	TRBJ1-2	CASSLSHRQFMGYGYTF	TGTGCCAGCAGTTTATCCCACAGACAATTTATGGGCTATGGCTACACCTTC
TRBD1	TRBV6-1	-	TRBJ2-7	CASSGTGQAYEQYF	TGTGCCAGCAGTGGGACAGGGCAAGCCTACGAGCAGTACTTC
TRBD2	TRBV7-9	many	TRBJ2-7	CASSLAAGGRSEQYF	TGTGCCAGCAGCTTAGCGGCGGGAGGGCGAAGCGAGCAGTACTTC
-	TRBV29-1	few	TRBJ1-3	CSVTDSGNTIYF	TGCAGCGTAACAGACTCTGGAAACACCATATATTTT
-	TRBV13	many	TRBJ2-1	CASSLLGLINNEQFF	TGTGCCAGCAGTCTCTTGGGACTTATTAACAATGAGCAGTTCTTC
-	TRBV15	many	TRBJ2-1	CATSTPTPGTPYNEQFF	TGTGCCACCAGCACCCCTACCCCCGGGACTCCCTACAATGAGCAGTTCTTC
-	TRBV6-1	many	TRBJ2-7	CASTLTAGGEQYF	TGTGCCAGCACCCTGACTGCCGGAGGAGAGCAGTACTTC
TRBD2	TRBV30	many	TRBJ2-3	CAWRASGPTDTQYF	TGTGCCTGGAGGGCTAGCGGCCCAACAGATACGCAGTATTTT
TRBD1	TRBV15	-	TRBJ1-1	CATSRGRAGQLNTEAFF	TGTGCCACCAGCAGAGGGAGGGCGGGACAGTTGAACACTGAAGCTTTCTTT
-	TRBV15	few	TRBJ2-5	CATSTTRGPQETQYF	TGTGCCACCAGCACCACTCGGGGCCCTCAAGAGACCCAGTACTTC
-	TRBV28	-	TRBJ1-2	CASFRDTSNRGYTF	TGTGCCAGCTTCAGGGACACCTCTAATCGGGGCTACACCTTC
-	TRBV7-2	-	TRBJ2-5	CAGSLRSGQETLYF	TGTGCCGGCAGCCTAAGGAGTGGGCAAGAGACCCTGTACTTC
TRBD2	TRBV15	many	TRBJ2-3	CATSIGLAGLSSTDTQYF	TGTGCCACCAGCATAGGACTAGCGGGACTGTCTAGCACAGATACGCAGTATTTT
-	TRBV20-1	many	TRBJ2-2	CSARLLNTGELFF	TGCAGTGCTAGGCTTCTAAACACCGGGGAGCTGTTTTTT
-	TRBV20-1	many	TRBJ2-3	CSASVGASTDTQYF	TGCAGTGCTAGTGTTGGGGCTAGCACAGATACGCAGTATTTT
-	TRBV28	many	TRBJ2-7	CASSLNIQGGSYEQYF	TGTGCCAGCAGTTTAAATATACAGGGAGGCTCCTACGAGCAGTACTTC
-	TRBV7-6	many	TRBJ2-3	CASSQNVGPRDTQYF	TGTGCCAGCAGCCAAAACGTGGGCCCCAGGGATACGCAGTATTTT
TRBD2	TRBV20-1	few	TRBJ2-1	CSATGTRASYNEQFF	TGCAGTGCTACCGGGACTAGGGCTTCCTACAATGAGCAGTTCTTC
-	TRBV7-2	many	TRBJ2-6	CASRSYGRHSGANVLTF	TGTGCCAGCAGGAGTTACGGACGGCACTCTGGGGCCAACGTCCTGACTTTC
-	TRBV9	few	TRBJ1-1	CASSVEPGHSEAFF	TGTGCCAGCAGCGTAGAACCGGGACATTCTGAAGCTTTCTTT
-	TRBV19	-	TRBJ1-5	CASSISGGGPQHF	TGTGCCAGTAGTATATCCGGTGGCGGGCCCCAGCATTTT
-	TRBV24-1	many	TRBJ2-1	CATSDLRQLNEQFF	TGTGCCACCAGTGATTTGCGGCAGCTCAATGAGCAGTTCTTC
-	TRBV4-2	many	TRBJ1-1	CASSHAGYPAFF	TGTGCCAGCAGCCATGCCGGATACCCAGCTTTCTTT
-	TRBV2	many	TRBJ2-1	CASKGRVNEQFF	TGTGCCAGCAAGGGAAGGGTCAATGAGCAGTTCTTC
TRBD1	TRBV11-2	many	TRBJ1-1	CASSSNRGRNEAFF	TGTGCCAGCAGCTCCAACAGGGGGCGTAATGAAGCTTTCTTT
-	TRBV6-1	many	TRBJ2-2	CASSRGTTNTGELFF	TGTGCCAGCAGCCGCGGGACAACGAACACCGGGGAGCTGTTTTTT
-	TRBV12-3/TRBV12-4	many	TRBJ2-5	CASSQPPRFQETQYF	TGTGCCAGCAGCCAACCCCCGCGTTTTCAAGAGACCCAGTACTTC
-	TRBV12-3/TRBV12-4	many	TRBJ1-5	CASNPGVGQPQHF	TGTGCCAGCAACCCAGGGGTTGGTCAGCCCCAGCATTTT
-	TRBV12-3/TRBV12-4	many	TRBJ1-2	CASSPTQGIGGYTF	TGTGCCAGCAGCCCGACACAGGGAATCGGGGGCTACACCTTC